The rows below give T cell receptor beta chains drawn from one sample of a study of cytomegalovirus exposure and HLA in healthy donors. Clones were read by immunoSEQ multiplex PCR, and TCRdb kept only the in-frame ones, dropping some. This sample has about 100,000 clones, with approximately 68% found just once. The sample taken for sequencing was PBMCs. All receptors derive from a woman under 30 in good health and CMV-seropositive. The conserved cysteine and the conserved F or W are not part of the CDR3 here.

TRBV18	TRBJ2-7	ASSPRGASGTYEQY
TRBV28	TRBJ1-2	ASSLLFRTGPSYGYT
TRBV28	TRBJ2-7	ASRRRTGTGPYEQY
TRBV4-1	TRBJ2-5	ASSRLGQGMETQY
TRBV7-8	TRBJ1-1	ASSPDRLTEAF
TRBV29-1	TRBJ2-1	SVVQAYNEQF
TRBV6-1	TRBJ1-2	ASSETGIAFYGYT
TRBV9	TRBJ2-5	ASSVGQGQETQY
TRBV28	TRBJ2-7	ASSPAGREGSYEQY
TRBV4-3	TRBJ2-1	ASSQDRSFSYNEQF
TRBV1	TRBJ2-1	TSRPHRGGYNEQF
TRBV19	TRBJ1-3	ASRTAGNTIY
TRBV27	TRBJ2-1	ASSFTVSYNEQF
TRBV21-1	TRBJ2-7	ASSRLTGHPYEQY
TRBV19	TRBJ1-4	ASSAAGVAWEKLF
TRBV7-2	TRBJ2-7	ASSSAGGESYEQY
TRBV6-5	TRBJ1-2	ASSTQKSRGGYT
TRBV5-8	TRBJ1-5	ASSLGTESNQPQH
TRBV2	TRBJ1-5	ASSEAGTGNQPQH
TRBV9	TRBJ2-7	ASSVVEGMSAYEQY
TRBV7-9	TRBJ1-2	ASSTGTGGGYGYT
TRBV7-2	TRBJ2-2	ASSLVAQSGTGELF
TRBV30	TRBJ2-2	AWSPGLNTGELF
TRBV9	TRBJ2-2	ASRAGTGEPGELF
TRBV28	TRBJ1-5	ASSFLQGFNQPQH
TRBV29-1	TRBJ2-5	SVEEGQFQETQY
TRBV29-1	TRBJ2-5	SVDHRVDLETQY
TRBV6-5	TRBJ2-3	ASSSPGGADTQY
TRBV4-2	TRBJ2-6	ASSQDFAGANVLT
TRBV5-1	TRBJ2-1	ASSLLAGGRGNEQF
TRBV6-5	-	ASRETGSYEQY